This TCR beta chain was sequenced during a study of T cell repertoires in cytomegalovirus infection. In the study overall: As its CMV epitopes, the study selected recently identified HLA-C-restricted and well-studied HLA-B-restricted targets. A matching HLA type, together with CMV infection, was signaled by public TCR beta signatures. Findings of the study overall: CMV-specific TCR beta clonotypes restricted by HLA-C were the ones dominating the ex vivo response.

This clonotype has just a few counts. The antigen is not known. CDR3 size: 14 residues. With 6 bases clipped from V and 4 bases from J, the junction kept 8 bases outside the gene matches. CDR1 is SEHNR, CDR2 FQNEAQ, per germline (reference sequence). TCRdb recomputed calls from the reads with MiXCR, one row per CDR3 protein. The sample has some 800,000 distinct CDR3 sequences, less than 35% seen once. The material sequenced was cultured CD8+ T cells from PBMCs, taken from culture after CMV antigen stimulation. The chain links TRBV7-9 to TRBJ1-1, with 7 bases lining up with TRBD1. This TCR came from a human donor in good health (CMV status not recorded). Some clones in this sample may be carry-over from other donors' samples. CDR3 DNA: TGTGCCAGCAGGCCAGGGGGATCGACCACTGAAGCTTTCTTT. This translates into CASRPGGSTTEAFF.